Below, 27 T cell receptor beta chains from the same sample are listed, as sequenced in a study of blood T cell repertoires in COVID-19. Profiled with immunoSEQ multiplex PCR; TCRdb holds only in-frame clones, not every one. Altogether roughly 340,000 clones are present, 80% to 90% being singletons, with the ten largest covering around 1%. Material: PBMCs or T cells enriched from blood (not recorded which). The receptors were sampled from a man aged 18 to 30 who had recovered from COVID-19.

The chain combines TRBV12-5 with TRBJ1-4; TRBD1 is a possible D gene (5 bases). Per the germline V gene, CDR1 is LGHNT and CDR2 is FRNRAP. V lost 5 bases to trimming and J lost 0 bases, with 19 bases between them. The CDR3 consists of 18 residues. This CDR3 reads CASGQQTGARATNEKLFF. As DNA, the CDR3 is TGTGCTAGTGGTCAACAGACTGGGGCCCGGGCAACTAATGAAAAACTGTTTTTT.

The V and J genes are TRBV2 and TRBJ1-1; 7 bases fit TRBD1. This CDR3 has 16 amino acids. In germline, CDR1 is SNHLY, CDR2 FYNNEI. J was trimmed by 0 bases and V by 6 bases; bases with no gene match: 10. The CDR3 DNA reads as TGTGCCAGCAGGACCGGGACAGACATCATGAACACTGAAGCTTTCTTT. Protein sequence: CASRTGTDIMNTEAFF.

V gene TRBV28 combines with J gene TRBJ2-7; 12 nucleotides align to TRBD2. The ends lost 10 bases at V and 5 bases at J; junction bases unmatched: 9. CDR1 and CDR2 from the germline V gene are MDHEN and SYDVKM. The CDR3 is 14 residues long. The CDR3 sequence: CATARTSGTHEQYF. The CDR3 nucleotides read TGTGCCACTGCCCGGACTAGCGGGACCCACGAGCAGTACTTC. Based on the CDR3 plus reference TRBV28 and TRBJ2-7, the full variable domain is DVKVTQSSRYLVKRTGEKVFLECVQDMDHENMFWYRQDPGLGLRLIYFSYDVKMKEKGDIPEGYSVSREKKERFSLILESASTNQTSMYLCATARTSGTHEQYFGPGTRLTVT.

The chain combines TRBV7-9 with TRBJ1-2; 8 nucleotides match TRBD1. Germline V lookup: CDR1 SEHNR, CDR2 FQNEAQ (reference sequence). This CDR3 comprises 13 residues. The V and J ends lost 3 bases and 8 bases, in that order; junction bases with no gene match: 5. The CDR3 DNA is TGTGCCAGCAGCTTGCAGGGGGCTTGGGGCTACACCTTC. The encoded protein is CASSLQGAWGYTF.

The genes are TRBV7-9 and TRBJ2-4; 7 positions match TRBD1. The CDR3 totals 13 residues. J lost 3 bases, V lost 7 bases, and 3 bases had no gene match. Germline V gene sequence: CDR1 SEHNR, CDR2 FQNEAQ (reference sequence). This CDR3 is CASTGQVKNIQYF. CDR3 nucleotide sequence: TGTGCCAGCACTGGACAGGTCAAAAACATTCAGTACTTC. The full variable domain, its missing parts supplied by reference TRBV7-9 and TRBJ2-4, is DTGVSQNPRHKITKRGQNVTFRCDPISEHNRLYWYRQTLGQGPEFLTYFQNEAQLEKSRLLSDRFSAERPKGSFSTLEIQRTEQGDSAMYLCASTGQVKNIQYFGAGTRLSVL.

The chain recombines TRBV4-1 with TRBJ1-2; TRBD1 might be the D (6 bases). V lost 4 bases to trimming and J lost 7 bases, with 19 bases between them. CDR3 length: 15 residues. Per the germline V gene, CDR1 is MGHRA and CDR2 is YSYEKL. The CDR3 protein is CASSPQLLFRGGYTF. CDR3 sequence (DNA): TGCGCCAGCAGCCCGCAGTTACTCTTCAGGGGTGGCTACACCTTC.

The sample holds one count of this clone. The chain joins TRBV5-1 to TRBJ1-1; tentative D call: TRBD1 (6 bases). Germline CDR1 is SGHRS and CDR2 is YFSETQ. CDR3 length: 14 amino acids. V lost 0 bases and J 5 bases, leaving 11 bases between the germline ends. The CDR3 loop reads CASSLEGEGTEAFF. The CDR3 DNA is TGCGCCAGCAGCTTGGAGGGGGAAGGGACTGAAGCTTTCTTT.

J is TRBJ2-2 and V is TRBV30, with 12 positions matching TRBD1. The CDR3 is made up of 15 amino acids. Germline assignment: CDR1 GTSNPN and CDR2 SVGIG (reference sequence). The junction had 7 bases not matched to a gene; V was cut back by 4 bases and J by 7 bases. The CDR3 is CAWNRDRGRIGELFF. For the CDR3, the DNA is TGTGCCTGGAACCGGGACAGGGGGCGGATCGGGGAGCTGTTTTTT.

The CDR3 reads CASSYEQGGYTF. CDR3 in DNA: TGTGCCAGCAGTTACGAGCAGGGTGGCTACACCTTC. The V call is TRBV6-5, the J call TRBJ1-2; possible D gene TRBD1, 5 bases. V gave up 2 bases and J gave up 7 bases, with 8 bases separating them. Germline V CDR1 and CDR2: MNHEY, SVGAGI. This CDR3 has 12 amino acids.

The gene calls are TRBV30 and TRBJ1-1, with unresolved D. The CDR3 covers 12 residues. The V gene lost 2 bases and the J gene lost 4 bases, with 8 bases spanning the gap. The germline V gene encodes CDR1 GTSNPN and CDR2 SVGIG (reference sequence). The CDR3 spells CAWSSTFTEAFF. The CDR3 DNA sequence: TGTGCCTGGAGTTCTACTTTCACTGAAGCTTTCTTT.

The chain couples TRBV7-2 to TRBJ2-7; 10 positions match TRBD1. CDR3 length: 14 amino acids. The junction had 1 base not matched to a gene; V was cut back by 0 bases and J by 5 bases. Germline CDR1 and CDR2: SGHTA and FQGNSA. The CDR3 region has the DNA TGTGCCAGCAGCTTAGCCGGGACAGGGGACGAGCAGTACTTC. Translated, it gives CASSLAGTGDEQYF.

The CDR3 sequence is CASSPPGGLAYEQYF. The CDR3 DNA follows: TGTGCCAGCAGCCCGCCAGGGGGGCTCGCCTACGAGCAGTACTTC. The J gene is TRBJ2-7, the V gene TRBV5-6, with a tentative D call TRBD1 (7 bases). Germline-derived CDR1 and CDR2 are SGHDT and YYEEEE. This CDR3 is 15 amino acids long. Trimming shortened V by 4 bases and J by 2 bases, and 16 bases separated the two germline ends.

The chain carries TRBV9 and TRBJ1-2; D perhaps matches TRBD1 (5 bases). Trimming removed 4 bases from V and 2 bases from J, with 15 bases in between. CDR1 is SGDLS and CDR2 is YYNGEE in the germline V gene. The CDR3 is 15 amino acids. In DNA form, the CDR3 reads TGTGCCAGCAGCCCATGGGGCGGGGACAACTATGGCTACACCTTC. Translation gives CASSPWGGDNYGYTF.

The chain uses TRBV15 and TRBJ2-1, with 9 nucleotides matching TRBD2. CDR3 length: 15 amino acids. Unmatched junction bases numbered 6, after V lost 3 bases and J lost 6 bases. Germline V CDR1 and CDR2: LNHNV, YYDKDF (reference sequence). The chain's CDR3 is CATSSRLAGFNEQFF. In nucleotides, the CDR3 is TGTGCCACCAGCAGCAGGCTAGCGGGGTTCAATGAGCAGTTCTTC.

This clone was counted once. The rearrangement joins TRBV9 to TRBJ2-5, with 12 positions matching TRBD2. Per germline, CDR1 SGDLS and CDR2 YYNGEE. Germline trimming cut 0 bases from V and 3 bases from J; bases unmatched to any gene: 3. The CDR3 length is 16 residues. This chain's CDR3 is CASSVGSSGGEETQYF. The CDR3 region has the DNA TGTGCCAGCAGCGTAGGTTCTAGCGGGGGGGAAGAGACCCAGTACTTC.

V and J are TRBV7-9 and TRBJ1-6; D is uncertain. Germline assignment: CDR1 SEHNR and CDR2 FQNEAQ (reference sequence). Trimming took off 5 bases at V and 9 bases at J, with 14 bases between the two ends. The CDR3 loop spans 14 amino acids. CDR3 sequence (DNA): TGTGCCAGCAGCCCATCGGGGATGGGTTCACCCCTCCACTTT. Amino acid sequence: CASSPSGMGSPLHF. Full variable domain (remainder filled in from reference TRBV7-9 and TRBJ1-6): DTGVSQNPRHKITKRGQNVTFRCDPISEHNRLYWYRQTLGQGPEFLTYFQNEAQLEKSRLLSDRFSAERPKGSFSTLEIQRTEQGDSAMYLCASSPSGMGSPLHFGNGTRLTVT.

This chain links TRBV29-1 with TRBJ2-3; D unresolved. V lost 8 bases, J lost 2 bases, and 14 bases lay in between. Germline-derived CDR1 and CDR2 are SQVTM and ANQGSEA. This CDR3 comprises 13 residues. DNA of the CDR3: TGCAGCTCTCAGGTGGGCGTCACAGATACGCAGTATTTT. Translated: CSSQVGVTDTQYF.

This clone was picked up a small number of times. V usage is TRBV5-6 and J usage is TRBJ2-7, with 9 positions matching TRBD1. The V and J ends lost 4 bases and 2 bases, in that order; junction bases with no gene match: 4. Germline CDR1 and CDR2: SGHDT and YYEEEE. The CDR3 sequence is 14 residues long. CDR3 in DNA: TGTGCCAGCAGCGGAAGGACAGGGGCCTACGAGCAGTACTTC. Amino acid sequence: CASSGRTGAYEQYF. Drawing the rest from reference TRBV5-6 and TRBJ2-7, the complete variable domain is DAGVTQSPTHLIKTRGQQVTLRCSPKSGHDTVSWYQQALGQGPQFIFQYYEEEERQRGNFPDRFSGHQFPNYSSELNVNALLLGDSALYLCASSGRTGAYEQYFGPGTRLTVT.

The V call is TRBV18, the J call TRBJ1-2; no firm D call. This CDR3 is built from 12 residues. Germline lookup yields CDR1 KGHSH and CDR2 LQKENI. The germline V and J ends were trimmed by 3 bases and 6 bases, with 8 bases remaining between them. This CDR3 is CASSPAGDGYTF. The CDR3 DNA follows: TGTGCCAGCTCACCCGCCGGGGATGGCTACACCTTC.

V gene TRBV4-3 combines with J gene TRBJ1-2; D is uncertain. The V end lost 0 bases, the J end lost 9 bases, and 11 bases lay between the germline ends. Germline-derived CDR1 and CDR2 are LGHNA and YSLEER. This CDR3 is built from 13 residues. The CDR3 nucleotides are TGCGCCAGCAGCCAAGAGGGTGAGGGCAGCTACACCTTC. Translating it yields CASSQEGEGSYTF.

This chain uses TRBV9 with TRBJ2-1; a weak D match, TRBD2 (6 bases). V shed 3 bases and J shed 6 bases, with 13 bases lying between them. Per germline, CDR1 SGDLS and CDR2 YYNGEE. This CDR3 region has 14 residues. The chain's CDR3 is CASSGGTPLNEQFF. The CDR3 region has the DNA TGTGCCAGCAGCGGGGGGACTCCTCTCAATGAGCAGTTCTTC.

The rearrangement links TRBV24-1 to TRBJ2-1; D is perhaps TRBD1 (6 bases). Germline lookup yields CDR1 KGHDR and CDR2 SFDVKD. Trimming stripped 3 bases from V and 8 bases from J, with 16 bases between. This CDR3 is built from 15 residues. CDR3 sequence (DNA): TGTGCCACCAGTGATGCCGGGACACCAGGCGATGAGCAGTTCTTC. Its translation is CATSDAGTPGDEQFF.

The chain combines TRBV3-1 (or the pseudogene TRBV3-2) with TRBJ1-6, with 7 bases that match TRBD1. Unmatched junction bases numbered 9, after V lost 4 bases and J lost 9 bases. Germline CDR1 and CDR2: LGHDT and YNNKEL (reference sequence). This CDR3 comprises 15 residues. CDR3 region: CASSLQGVSRSPLHF. CDR3 sequence (DNA): TGTGCCAGCAGCCTCCAGGGGGTCTCGCGTTCACCCCTCCACTTT.

This clone was observed once. This sequence joins TRBV7-6 and TRBJ2-3, with TRBD2 matching over 8 bases. Losses at the gene ends were 1 base for V and 3 bases for J; bases not matched to a gene: 9. CDR1 is SGHVS and CDR2 is FNYEAQ in the germline V gene. This CDR3 is built from 17 residues. DNA of the CDR3: TGTGCCAGCAGCTTAGTCGGCAGCGGGAGTGTAACAGATACGCAGTATTTT. It encodes CASSLVGSGSVTDTQYF.

A single count supports this clone. This chain connects TRBV7-8 to TRBJ2-3, with D possibly being TRBD2 (5 bases). Germline loops: CDR1 SGHVS, CDR2 FQNEAQ. The CDR3 has 12 amino acids. V lost 7 bases and J lost 6, with 11 bases in between. DNA of the CDR3: TGTGCCAGCACCCCGAGGGTCGATACGCAGTATTTT. As protein: CASTPRVDTQYF. Looking up the rest from reference TRBV7-8 and TRBJ2-3 gives the full variable domain: GAGVSQSPRYKVAKRGQDVALRCDPISGHVSLFWYQQALGQGPEFLTYFQNEAQLDKSGLPSDRFFAERPEGSVSTLKIQRTQQEDSAVYLCASTPRVDTQYFGPGTRLTVL.

V is TRBV9 and J is TRBJ2-1; 8 bases line up with TRBD2. J gave up 2 bases and V 5 bases, and 6 bases lay outside the gene matches. This CDR3 contains 15 residues. Germline V CDR1 and CDR2: SGDLS, YYNGEE. The CDR3 loop is CASRETGGAYNEQFF. The CDR3, as DNA: TGTGCCAGCAGGGAAACGGGAGGGGCCTACAATGAGCAGTTCTTC. Filled out from reference TRBV9 and TRBJ2-1, the complete variable domain reads DSGVTQTPKHLITATGQRVTLRCSPRSGDLSVYWYQQSLDQGLQFLIQYYNGEERAKGNILERFSAQQFPDLHSELNLSSLELGDSALYFCASRETGGAYNEQFFGPGTRLTVL.

The V gene is TRBV14, the J gene TRBJ1-2; no definite D call. Germline CDR1 is SGHDN and CDR2 is FVKESK. Trimming removed 4 bases from V and 5 bases from J, with 5 bases in between. This CDR3 has 11 residues. The CDR3 DNA follows: TGTGCCAGCAGCCCAGGTTATGGCTACACCTTC. Amino acids: CASSPGYGYTF.